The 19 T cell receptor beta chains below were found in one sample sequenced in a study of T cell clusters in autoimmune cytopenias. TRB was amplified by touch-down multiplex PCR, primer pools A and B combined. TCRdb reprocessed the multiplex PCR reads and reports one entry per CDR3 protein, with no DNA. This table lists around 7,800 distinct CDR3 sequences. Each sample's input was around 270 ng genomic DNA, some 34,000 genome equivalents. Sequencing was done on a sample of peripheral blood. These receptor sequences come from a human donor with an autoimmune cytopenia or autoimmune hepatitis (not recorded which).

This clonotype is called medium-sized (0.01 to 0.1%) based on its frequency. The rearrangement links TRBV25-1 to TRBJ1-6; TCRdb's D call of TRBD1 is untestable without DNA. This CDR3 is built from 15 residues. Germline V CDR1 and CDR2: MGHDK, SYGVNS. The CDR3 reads CASSTPGTGVSPLHF.

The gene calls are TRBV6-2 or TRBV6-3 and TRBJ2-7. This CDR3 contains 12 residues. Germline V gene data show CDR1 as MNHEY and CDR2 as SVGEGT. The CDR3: CASSRLSYEQYF.

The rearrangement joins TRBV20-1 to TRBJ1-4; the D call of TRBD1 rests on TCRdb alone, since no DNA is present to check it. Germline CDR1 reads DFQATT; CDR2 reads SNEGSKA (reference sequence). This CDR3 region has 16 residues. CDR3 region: CSAIHRGRETNEKLFF.

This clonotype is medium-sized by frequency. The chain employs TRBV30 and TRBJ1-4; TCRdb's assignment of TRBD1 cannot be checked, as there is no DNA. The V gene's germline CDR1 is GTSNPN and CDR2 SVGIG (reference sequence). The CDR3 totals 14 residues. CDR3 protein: CAWSAGPWGEKLFF.

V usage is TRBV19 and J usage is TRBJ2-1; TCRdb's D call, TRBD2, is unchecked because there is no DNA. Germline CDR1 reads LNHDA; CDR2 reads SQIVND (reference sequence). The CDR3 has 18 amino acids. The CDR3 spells CASSPRTSGGARYNEQFF. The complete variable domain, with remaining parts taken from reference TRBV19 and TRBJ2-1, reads DGGITQSPKYLFRKEGQNVTLSCEQNLNHDAMYWYRQDPGQGLRLIYYSQIVNDFQKGDIAEGYSVSREKKESFPLTVTSAQKNPTAFYLCASSPRTSGGARYNEQFFGPGTRLTVL.

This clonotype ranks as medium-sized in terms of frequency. The CDR3 sequence is CASSLEADSGNTIYF. The rearrangement links TRBV7-6 to TRBJ1-3. Germline loops: CDR1 SGHVS, CDR2 FNYEAQ. The CDR3 extends over 15 amino acids.

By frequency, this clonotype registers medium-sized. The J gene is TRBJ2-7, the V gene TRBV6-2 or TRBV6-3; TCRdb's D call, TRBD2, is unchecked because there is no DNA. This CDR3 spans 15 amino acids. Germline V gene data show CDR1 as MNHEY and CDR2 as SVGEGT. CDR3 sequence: CASSWTGTTGEEQYF.

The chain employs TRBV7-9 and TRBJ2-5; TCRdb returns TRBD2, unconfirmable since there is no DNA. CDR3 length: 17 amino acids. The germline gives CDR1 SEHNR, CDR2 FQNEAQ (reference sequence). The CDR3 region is CASSPPSRREPQETQYF.

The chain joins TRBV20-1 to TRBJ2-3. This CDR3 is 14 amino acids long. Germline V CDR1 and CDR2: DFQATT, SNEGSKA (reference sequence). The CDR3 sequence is CSARALDHADTQYF.

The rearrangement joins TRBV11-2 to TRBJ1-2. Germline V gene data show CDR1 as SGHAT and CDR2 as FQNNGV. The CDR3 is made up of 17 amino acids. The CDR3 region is CASSLNIFGTANYGYTF.

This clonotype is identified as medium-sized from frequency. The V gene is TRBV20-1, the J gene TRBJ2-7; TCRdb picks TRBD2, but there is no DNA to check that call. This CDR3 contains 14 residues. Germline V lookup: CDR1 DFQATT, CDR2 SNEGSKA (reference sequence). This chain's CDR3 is CSAARAGDFGEQYF.

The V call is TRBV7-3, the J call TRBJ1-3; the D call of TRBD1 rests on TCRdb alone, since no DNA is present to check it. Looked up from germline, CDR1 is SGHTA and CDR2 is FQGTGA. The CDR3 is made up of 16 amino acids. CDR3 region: CASSSMAGGSGNTIYF.

CDR3 sequence: CASSQVAGEETQYF. The chain combines TRBV14 with TRBJ2-5; absent DNA, TCRdb's TRBD2 call cannot be checked. CDR3 length: 14 residues. CDR1 is SGHDN and CDR2 is FVKESK in the germline V gene. Variable domain in full (rest from reference TRBV14 and TRBJ2-5): EAGVTQFPSHSVIEKGQTVTLRCDPISGHDNLYWYRRVMGKEIKFLLHFVKESKQDESGMPNNRFLAERTGGTYSTLKVQPAELEDSGVYFCASSQVAGEETQYFGPGTRLLVL.

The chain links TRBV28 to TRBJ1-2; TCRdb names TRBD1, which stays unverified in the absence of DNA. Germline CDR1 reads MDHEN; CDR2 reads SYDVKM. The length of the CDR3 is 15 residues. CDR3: CASSLSWGLPYGYTF.

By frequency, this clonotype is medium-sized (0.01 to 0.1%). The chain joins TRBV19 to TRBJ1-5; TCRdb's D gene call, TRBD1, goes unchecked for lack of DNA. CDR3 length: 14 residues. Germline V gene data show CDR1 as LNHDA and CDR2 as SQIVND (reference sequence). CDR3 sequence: CASSIGGRNQPQHF.

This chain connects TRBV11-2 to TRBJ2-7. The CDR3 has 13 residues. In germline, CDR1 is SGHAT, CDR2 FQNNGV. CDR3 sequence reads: CASSFGSHYEQYF.

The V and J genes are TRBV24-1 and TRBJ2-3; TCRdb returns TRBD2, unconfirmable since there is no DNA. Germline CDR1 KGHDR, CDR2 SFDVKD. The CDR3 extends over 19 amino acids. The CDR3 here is CATSDPGDSGTPYTDTQYF.

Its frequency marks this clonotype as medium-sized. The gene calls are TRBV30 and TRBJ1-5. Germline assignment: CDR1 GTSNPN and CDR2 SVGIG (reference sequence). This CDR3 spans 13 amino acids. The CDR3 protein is CAWSTRALEPQHF.

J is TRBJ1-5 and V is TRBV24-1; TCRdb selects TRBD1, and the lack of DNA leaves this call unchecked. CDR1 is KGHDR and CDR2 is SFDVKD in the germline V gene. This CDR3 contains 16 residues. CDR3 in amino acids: CATSDSRGLWNQPQHF.